These 17 T cell receptor beta chains were sequenced from one sample in a study of glioma-infiltrating T cells after dendritic cell vaccination. The data were produced by immunoSEQ multiplex PCR, yet TCRdb's version contains in-frame clones alone and is incomplete. The table has over 55,000 clones, around 86% seen once. The source material was blood, sampled before dendritic cell vaccination. The receptors here all came from a human donor with glioblastoma.

This clone was counted only a few times. The same CDR3 arises from other DNA sequences in this sample as well. V gene TRBV7-6 combines with J gene TRBJ1-1, with no clear D. V dropped 0 bases and J dropped 1 base, with 3 bases sitting between them. The CDR3 is 13 amino acids. CDR1 is SGHVS, CDR2 FNYEAQ, per germline. In DNA, the CDR3 is TGTGCCAGCAGCTTAGCCAGGAACACTGAAGCTTTCTTT. The encoded protein is CASSLARNTEAFF.

CDR3 sequence reads: CASSVGTGLNTEAFF. As DNA, the CDR3 is TGTGCCAGCAGCGTAGGGACAGGACTGAACACTGAAGCTTTCTTT. The V gene is TRBV9, the J gene TRBJ1-1, with 7 bases lining up with TRBD1. The germline gives CDR1 SGDLS, CDR2 YYNGEE. Unmatched junction bases numbered 2, after V lost 0 bases and J lost 0 bases. The CDR3 loop spans 15 amino acids.

The chain employs TRBV5-4 and TRBJ2-6, with 8 bases that match TRBD1. The junction had 5 bases not matched to a gene; V was cut back by 2 bases and J by 1 base. The CDR3 totals 17 residues. Germline values: CDR1 SGHNT, CDR2 YYREEE (reference sequence). This CDR3 is CASSLQGVFSGANVLTF. CDR3 DNA sequence: TGTGCCAGCAGCTTACAGGGGGTCTTTTCTGGGGCCAACGTCCTGACTTTC.

The chain carries TRBV6-5 and TRBJ2-1; D unclear. The CDR3 has 12 residues. Trimming shortened V by 5 bases and J by 9 bases, and 11 bases separated the two germline ends. CDR1 and CDR2 from the germline V gene are MNHEY and SVGAGI. CDR3 residues: CASSTLRGEQFF. The CDR3, as DNA: TGTGCCAGCAGTACACTTCGAGGTGAGCAGTTCTTC.

This clone was picked up a small number of times. The chain couples TRBV6-5 to TRBJ2-2; tentative D call: TRBD2 (6 bases). Trimming pared 6 bases from V and 5 bases from J, leaving 7 bases between. The germline CDR1 and CDR2 sequences are MNHEY and SVGAGI. This CDR3 spans 12 amino acids. This CDR3 reads CASSAGTGELFF. CDR3 bases: TGTGCCAGCAGCGCGGGGACCGGGGAGCTGTTTTTT.

This rearrangement joins TRBV6-5 to TRBJ1-4, with TRBD1 matching 7 bases. The CDR3 is 14 residues long. V was clipped by 5 bases and J by 4 bases; unmatched bases: 4. Germline CDR1 reads MNHEY; CDR2 reads SVGAGI. The CDR3 is CASSGDSYNEKLFF. The CDR3 nucleotides are TGTGCCAGCAGTGGGGACAGCTATAATGAAAAACTGTTTTTT.

The CDR3 coding sequence is TGCGCCAGCAGCTTGACGGGGGAGACCCAGTACTTC. Its translation is CASSLTGETQYF. The chain recombines TRBV5-1 with TRBJ2-5; D might be TRBD2 (5 bases). The CDR3 is 12 amino acids. V lost 1 base and J lost 5, with 6 bases in between. Germline assignment: CDR1 SGHRS and CDR2 YFSETQ.

The V and J genes are TRBV19 and TRBJ1-1, with TRBD1 matching 8 bases. Per germline, CDR1 LNHDA and CDR2 SQIVND (reference sequence). The CDR3 is 15 residues long. The V gene end was trimmed by 11 bases and the J gene end by 3 bases; junction bases not matched to a gene: 14. The CDR3, as DNA: TGTGCCGGCACTAGTAGCAGGGGGCTGTACACTGAAGCTTTCTTT. It codes for CAGTSSRGLYTEAFF.

The chain links TRBV13 to TRBJ1-1; no definite D call. CDR1 is PRHDT, CDR2 FYEKMQ, per germline (reference sequence). The CDR3 loop spans 15 amino acids. V lost 5 bases, J lost 2 bases, and 15 bases lay in between. CDR3 amino acids: CASSPLEPPNTEAFF. The CDR3 DNA sequence: TGTGCCAGCAGCCCGCTGGAGCCTCCAAACACTGAAGCTTTCTTT.

The V gene is TRBV7-2, the J gene TRBJ2-3; TRBD2 is a possible D gene (5 bases). This CDR3 comprises 15 residues. V gave up 2 bases and J gave up 3 bases, with 12 bases separating them. Germline V gene data show CDR1 as SGHTA and CDR2 as FQGNSA. CDR3 region: CASSLSGGRTDTQYF. Here the CDR3 DNA reads TGTGCCAGCAGCTTAAGCGGTGGCCGGACAGATACGCAGTATTTT.

The chain links TRBV7-6 to TRBJ2-5, with D perhaps TRBD2 (6 bases). V was cut by 5 bases and J by 1 base, with 11 bases left in between. The CDR3 loop spans 14 amino acids. Looked up from germline, CDR1 is SGHVS and CDR2 is FNYEAQ. The CDR3 nucleotides read TGTGCCAGCAGCGGCGGGGCGGTCCAAGAGACCCAGTACTTC. Its translation is CASSGGAVQETQYF.

The genes are TRBV27 and TRBJ2-5; the match to TRBD2 covers 10 bases. CDR3 length: 17 amino acids. The J segment lost 4 bases and the V segment lost 1 base, leaving 9 bases of the junction unmatched. From germline, CDR1 is MNHEY and CDR2 SMNVEV (reference sequence). This chain's CDR3 is CASSLLSSGGAAETQYF. CDR3 coding DNA: TGTGCCAGCAGTTTATTGAGCAGCGGGGGGGCGGCAGAGACCCAGTACTTC.

Points on this clone: One junction end disagrees with the germline gene, perhaps due to a read error. The chain recombines TRBV7-7 with TRBJ2-3, with a possible D match to TRBD1 (6 bases). Germline loops: CDR1 SSHAT, CDR2 FNYEAQ (reference sequence). The CDR3 runs 13 residues. CDR3 protein: CASSSGQLNTQYF. The CDR3 DNA sequence: TGTGCTAGCAGCTCCGGACAGCTTAATACGCAGTATTTT.

This rearrangement joins TRBV7-2 to TRBJ1-2; 10 bases match TRBD1. The CDR3 is 16 residues long. Trimming took 4 bases from V and 7 from J; bases not matched to a gene: 12. CDR1 SGHTA and CDR2 FQGNSA come from the germline V gene. This chain's CDR3 is CASSSYRGQGMRGYTF. In DNA, the CDR3 is TGTGCCAGCAGCTCTTATAGGGGACAGGGGATGCGTGGCTACACCTTC. The full variable domain, with the rest looked up from reference TRBV7-2 and TRBJ1-2, is GAGVSQSPSNKVTEKGKDVELRCDPISGHTALYWYRQSLGQGLEFLIYFQGNSAPDKSGLPSDRFSAERTGGSVSTLTIQRTQQEDSAVYLCASSSYRGQGMRGYTFGSGTRLTVV.

This clone was counted a single time. This chain links TRBV29-1 with TRBJ2-7, with 7 bases lining up with TRBD1. Germline assignment: CDR1 SQVTM and CDR2 ANQGSEA. The CDR3 covers 13 residues. Germline trimming cut 6 bases from V and 3 bases from J; bases unmatched to any gene: 8. The CDR3 sequence is CSVATGKNYEQYF. In nucleotides, the CDR3 is TGCAGCGTAGCGACAGGGAAGAACTACGAGCAGTACTTC.

The chain is built from TRBV4-3 and TRBJ1-2; D is perhaps TRBD1 (6 bases). This CDR3 is built from 15 residues. Trimming took 1 base from V and 5 from J, leaving 14 bases between them. CDR1 is LGHNA and CDR2 is YSLEER in the germline V gene. In DNA form, the CDR3 reads TGCGCCAGCAGCCAAGTGCTAGGGGGGGCGTATGGCTACACCTTC. This sequence encodes CASSQVLGGAYGYTF.

The CDR3, as DNA: TGTGCCAGCAGCTTGGACAGTAGAGGTCAAGAGACCCAGTACTTC. Translation gives CASSLDSRGQETQYF. The chain links TRBV11-2 to TRBJ2-5, with D perhaps matching TRBD1 (6 bases). The CDR3 loop spans 15 amino acids. Germline CDR1 is SGHAT and CDR2 is FQNNGV. The germline V and J ends were trimmed by 3 bases and 2 bases, with 13 bases remaining between them. Supplemented by reference TRBV11-2 and TRBJ2-5, the full variable domain reads EAGVAQSPRYKIIEKRQSVAFWCNPISGHATLYWYQQILGQGPKLLIQFQNNGVVDDSQLPKDRFSAERLKGVDSTLKIQPAKLEDSAVYLCASSLDSRGQETQYFGPGTRLLVL.